One sample yielded the 8 T cell receptor beta chains listed below, sequenced in a study of T cells in Graves' hyperthyroidism and ophthalmopathy. TCR beta CDR3 regions were amplified from RNA transcripts. Carried out on the TCR CDR3, a first-round RT-PCR used the HTBI primer set. TCRdb re-derived calls from the multiplex PCR reads in MiXCR, one entry per CDR3 protein. The repertoire holds hundreds of thousands of distinct CDR3 sequences, with 12% to 15% as singletons. What was sequenced was blood. The receptors were gathered from a woman aged 18-35 years with Graves' hyperthyroidism.

The V gene is TRBV19, the J gene TRBJ1-1; D remains unclear. Germline CDR1 is LNHDA and CDR2 is SQIVND (reference sequence). The CDR3 loop spans 9 amino acids. V lost 7 bases to trimming and J lost 9 bases, with 6 bases between them. The CDR3 loop reads CASTAQAFF. The CDR3 DNA follows: TGTGCCAGTACGGCACAAGCTTTCTTT.

This clonotype has at least ten counts. The rearrangement joins TRBV11-3 to TRBJ1-2; D may be TRBD1 (5 bases). The germline V gene encodes CDR1 SGHNT and CDR2 YENEEA. Trimming removed 5 bases at V and 8 bases at J, with 12 bases between. The CDR3 sequence is 12 residues long. The CDR3: CASSEQEHGYTF. In DNA, the CDR3 is TGTGCCAGCAGCGAACAGGAGCACGGCTACACCTTC.

This clonotype was seen ten or more times. The genes are TRBV11-2 and TRBJ2-4; 8 bases match TRBD2. Per the germline V gene, CDR1 is SGHAT and CDR2 is FQNNGV. The CDR3 is 15 amino acids. The V gene end was trimmed by 2 bases and the J gene end by 1 base; junction bases not matched to a gene: 1. CDR3 sequence reads: CASSLTSGAKNIQYF. The CDR3 bases are TGTGCCAGCAGCTTAACTAGCGGCGCCAAAAACATTCAGTACTTC.

This clonotype has a count of ten or more. The chain is built from TRBV7-2 and TRBJ2-3; 10 positions agree with TRBD2. V dropped 0 bases and J dropped 4; count of bases not matched to a gene: 4. Germline CDR1 is SGHTA and CDR2 is FQGNSA. The length of the CDR3 is 16 residues. CDR3 sequence reads: CASSLAQAGGADTQYF. The CDR3 DNA sequence: TGTGCCAGCAGCTTAGCCCAAGCGGGGGGGGCAGATACGCAGTATTTT.

This clonotype was recorded a few times. The chain couples TRBV4-3 to TRBJ1-5, with D perhaps TRBD1 (6 bases). The length of the CDR3 is 17 residues. Trimming took off 2 bases at V and 4 bases at J, with 18 bases between the two ends. The germline V gene has CDR1 LGHNA and CDR2 YSLEER. The CDR3 DNA follows: TGCGCCAGCAGCCAATTGTGGGGGGGCTTGGAGAATCAGCCCCAGCATTTT. This translates into CASSQLWGGLENQPQHF.

This clonotype showed up many times. This chain links TRBV30 with TRBJ2-1; 7 positions agree with TRBD1. This CDR3 comprises 15 residues. Germline V gene lookup returns CDR1 GTSNPN and CDR2 SVGIG (reference sequence). V was pared by 0 bases and J by 4 bases, with 6 bases of the junction left unmatched. DNA of the CDR3: TGTGCCTGGAGTGTAGGGGACAGTCTATACAATGAGCAGTTCTTC. Translated: CAWSVGDSLYNEQFF.

The chain joins TRBV18 to TRBJ2-7, with D possibly matching TRBD1 (7 bases). CDR3 size: 14 residues. V lost 6 bases, J lost 5 bases, and 17 bases lay in between. Germline CDR1 is KGHSH and CDR2 is LQKENI. The CDR3 DNA sequence: TGTGCCAGCTCCCAAAACAGGGGCGGGGACGAGCAGTACTTC. Translated: CASSQNRGGDEQYF.

This sequence joins TRBV24-1 and TRBJ1-4, with 8 bases identical to TRBD1. The CDR3 extends over 14 amino acids. J gave up 0 bases and V 10 bases, and 3 bases lay outside the gene matches. The germline V gene has CDR1 KGHDR and CDR2 SFDVKD. The CDR3 sequence is CATGTGSTNEKLFF. For the CDR3, the DNA is TGTGCCACGGGGACAGGATCAACTAATGAAAAACTGTTTTTT.